One sample yielded the 12 T cell receptor beta chains listed below, sequenced in a study of identical twins. TCRdb re-called the 5' RACE reads through MiXCR, storing one row per CDR3 protein. The sample includes approximately 670,000 distinct CDR3 sequences, less than 7% of them seen just once. Sequenced material: naive T cells sorted from blood. The receptor set was obtained from a man aged 18 to 35 in good health.

This clonotype was recorded at least ten times. The rearrangement joins TRBV3-1 to TRBJ1-5; no clear D. This CDR3 has 13 amino acids. Germline V CDR1 and CDR2: LGHDT, YNNKEL (reference sequence). V lost 4 bases and J lost 3, with 7 bases in between. CDR3: CASSLQPNQPQHF. The CDR3 nucleotides are TGTGCCAGCAGCCTACAACCCAATCAGCCCCAGCATTTT.

This clonotype has at least ten counts. The V gene is TRBV12-3 or TRBV12-4, the J gene TRBJ2-7, with TRBD2 matching 7 bases. The CDR3 covers 13 residues. Trimming at V came to 8 bases and at J to 2 bases, leaving 6 bases not matched to a gene. The CDR3 DNA reads TGTGCCAGCCAAACTAGCGAGACCTACGAGCAGTACTTC. This gives the protein CASQTSETYEQYF.

This clonotype has a handful of counts. The chain links TRBV18 to TRBJ1-2; a possible D gene is TRBD1 (5 bases). The germline gives CDR1 KGHSH, CDR2 LQKENI. The CDR3 totals 14 residues. Trimming removed 2 bases at V and 4 bases at J, with 11 bases between. CDR3 sequence (DNA): TGTGCCAGCTCACCAGATGGGGGAAGCTATGGCTACACCTTC. This encodes CASSPDGGSYGYTF.

This clonotype came up many times. The chain recombines TRBV12-3 or TRBV12-4 with TRBJ2-2, with D uncertain. CDR3 length equals 13 residues. V was pared by 3 bases and J by 4 bases, with 6 bases between. The chain's CDR3 is CASSFSFTGELFF. CDR3 bases: TGTGCCAGCAGTTTTTCCTTCACCGGGGAGCTGTTTTTT.

Ten or more counts support this clonotype. This sequence joins TRBV29-1 and TRBJ2-3; no reliable D call. The germline gives CDR1 SQVTM, CDR2 ANQGSEA. V shed 7 bases and J shed 4 bases, with 9 bases lying between them. The CDR3 is 11 residues long. The CDR3 sequence is CSAQLSDTQYF. The CDR3 region has the DNA TGCAGCGCCCAGCTATCAGATACGCAGTATTTT.

The chain employs TRBV30 and TRBJ2-6; no reliable D call. CDR1 GTSNPN and CDR2 SVGIG come from the germline V gene (reference sequence). The V gene lost 1 base and the J gene lost 0 bases, with 1 base spanning the gap. This CDR3 is built from 13 residues. The CDR3 is CAWSGSGANVLTF. The CDR3, as DNA: TGTGCCTGGAGTGGCTCTGGGGCCAACGTCCTGACTTTC.

This clonotype was found many times. The J gene is TRBJ2-1, the V gene TRBV20-1, with 13 bases lining up with TRBD2. The CDR3 spans 16 residues. Per germline, CDR1 DFQATT and CDR2 SNEGSKA (reference sequence). Losses at the gene ends were 4 bases for V and 2 bases for J; bases not matched to a gene: 5. The CDR3 DNA is TGCAGTGCTACCTTGACTAGCGGGAGGACCTACAATGAGCAGTTCTTC. Translating gives CSATLTSGRTYNEQFF.

This clonotype occurred a few times. The chain employs TRBV6-2 or TRBV6-3 and TRBJ2-1, with 7 positions matching TRBD2. The V gene end was trimmed by 0 bases and the J gene end by 15 bases; junction bases not matched to a gene: 5. The CDR3 spans 12 residues. In germline, CDR1 is MNHEY, CDR2 SVGEGT. CDR3 bases: TGTGCCAGCAGTTACTCGTGGGGGGGTCCGTTCTTC. This encodes CASSYSWGGPFF.

In this sample, this clonotype turned up many times. The chain joins TRBV5-1 to TRBJ2-1, with TRBD2 as a possible D gene (5 bases). CDR1 and CDR2 from the germline V gene are SGHRS and YFSETQ. This CDR3 is built from 15 residues. With 4 bases removed from V and 6 bases from J, the gap between germline ends came to 17 bases. This CDR3 is CASSQVLPAANEQFF. The CDR3 DNA follows: TGCGCCAGCAGCCAGGTCCTCCCAGCGGCCAATGAGCAGTTCTTC.

This clonotype was detected a few times. The J gene is TRBJ2-2, the V gene TRBV28, with TRBD2 as a possible D gene (5 bases). With 8 bases removed from V and 4 bases from J, the gap between germline ends came to 8 bases. CDR3 length: 12 amino acids. From germline, CDR1 is MDHEN and CDR2 SYDVKM. CDR3 in amino acids: CASRDLTGELFF. CDR3 nucleotides: TGTGCCAGCCGGGATCTCACCGGGGAGCTGTTTTTT.

The gene calls are TRBV12-3 or TRBV12-4 and TRBJ2-2, with 7 bases matching TRBD2. The CDR3 is 15 amino acids. The V gene end was trimmed by 6 bases and the J gene end by 5 bases; junction bases not matched to a gene: 9. The CDR3 nucleotides are TGTGCCAGCAGCCAATCGATCGGGAGGACCGGGGAGCTGTTTTTT. Its protein product is CASSQSIGRTGELFF.

V gene TRBV18 combines with J gene TRBJ2-2; TRBD2 aligns across 14 bases. The CDR3 has 16 amino acids. V shed 5 bases and J 7 bases; nucleotides not matched to a gene: 6. The germline CDR1 and CDR2 sequences are KGHSH and LQKENI. The CDR3 DNA follows: TGTGCCAGCTCATCCGGACTAGCGGGAGGCCGCGGGGAGCTGTTTTTT. Its protein product is CASSSGLAGGRGELFF.